The TCR beta chain under discussion was sequenced for a study of T cell responses to AZD1222 COVID-19 vaccine listed by TCRdb under 2021. Turning to the overall study: A total of just over 230 trial participants underwent TCR sequencing, of whom some 200 had received two doses of AZD1222 and some 25 had received two doses of the MenACWY control vaccine. Trial participants were enrolled into age subgroups of 18-55, 56-69 and 70-plus years, which contained approximately 150, 28 and 58 TCR-sequenced participants, respectively. Results the study describes overall, beyond this receptor: After two AZD1222 doses, spike-specific TCR breadth and depth were significantly higher than at day 0 and than in MenACWY recipients. Conclusions about previously exposed vaccinees were limited because only a handful of AZD1222 recipients were SARS-CoV-2 seropositive at baseline. Nearly half of unique spike-specific TCRs reportedly recognized epitopes outside regions mutated in the B.1.351 and B.1.1.7 variants. Vaccine-associated CD4 TCRs spanned the whole spike protein, with dominant responses in regions 160-218 and 743-854. No day 14 peak-response samples were available, so repertoires were characterized only after the peak T cell response. The 56-69-year group was small, and its depth increase did not reach significance, likely because of low power. Participants were mostly white British, with more females than males. The authors suggested clonal diversity may have been underestimated.

The CDR3 regions of human TCRbeta chains were analyzed by immunosequencing. From the authors' description of their analysis: TCRs in the repertoires were matched against a reference library of SARS-CoV-2-specific TCRs that had been generated with the MIRA antigen-specificity platform. Breadth was defined as the fraction of unique TCRs that were SARS-CoV-2-associated, and depth was defined as the fraction of total T cells that were SARS-CoV-2-associated. Using the MIRA data, each spike-specific TCR was assigned both to the spike region to which the TCR was reactive and to a CD4 or CD8 class. Log10-transformed breadth and depth values were compared by one-way ANOVA with Sidak's multiple comparisons tests. What TCRdb holds here is the immuneACCESS table cut down to in-frame rearrangements. Part of the clones is not present; checked against another copy, under half of the missing clones reflect an unresolved V gene, and the others are unexplained. V and J calls and clone size come straight from that table; D and trimming were deduced from the DNA. Within this sample are some 200,000 clones, with around 93% of them counted one time only. The ten largest account for around 1% of the sample.

According to the study, the label for this sample's time point signals: about 28 days (+/-7) after the second vaccine dose. AZD1222 recipients with second doses at about 4 weeks or about 12 weeks were pooled, because spike-specific TCR depth and breadth did not differ between schedules. Vaccinee samples were obtained from the UK trials COV001 and COV002, which included a single-blind randomized controlled phase 2/3 trial of AZD1222 (ChAdOx1 nCoV-19) in healthy adults. Trial participant PBMC samples were collected at day 0 and day 28 after the second dose for TCRbeta chain sequencing. This clone was seen only once. What antigen it recognizes has not been identified. Per-nucleotide qualities are absent, and no much larger clonotype sits a single base away. Sequences SGHNT (CDR1) and YYREEE (CDR2) are obtained from the germline V gene (reference sequence). Reading from cysteine to phenylalanine, the CDR3 counts 12 amino acids. Only the CDR3 portion is preserved as DNA: 36 bases, with reading frame beginning at the first base. V sheds 1 base and J sheds 3 bases, leaving 3 bases between their ends.

This clonotype originated in an adult who received the AZD1222 COVID-19 vaccine. The rearranged chain carries TRBV5-4 and TRBJ2-3; no confident D gene assignment can be made. Here the sequenced sample was peripheral blood, taken 28 days after the second AZD1222 dose. The CDR3 region has the sequence CASSLLTDTQYF. The nucleotide sequence reads TGTGCCAGCAGCTTGCTTACAGATACGCAGTATTTT.